The entry that follows covers one T cell receptor (beta chain) sequence. The entry originates in a study of T-cell memory formation after mild COVID-19. V dropped 2 bases and J dropped 2 bases, with 5 bases sitting between them. There are 13 residues in the CDR3. From germline, CDR1 is SGHDN and CDR2 FVKESK. MiXCR was run by TCRdb on the 5' RACE reads, yielding one entry per CDR3 protein. The repertoire holds some 300,000 distinct CDR3 sequences, with just under 20% as singletons. The sequencing input was PBMCs or a T cell subset sorted from them (not recorded which). This sequence joins TRBV14 and TRBJ2-3, with D uncertain. The clonotype originates from a man aged 18 to 29 who had mild COVID-19 (a few samples of this study predate the infection). Cell type and time point are not known. CDR3 sequence (DNA): TGTGCCAGCAGCCAATGGGTCACAGATACGCAGTATTTT. Protein product: CASSQWVTDTQYF.